Detailed here is one T cell receptor (beta chain). The sample is drawn from a study of blood T cell repertoires in COVID-19. At the level of the study: The samples span acute and convalescent COVID-19 from the United States, Italy and Spain. From T cells, B-cell-depleted T cells, or PBMCs came the material, which was cDNA or gDNA.

In the authors' workflow: By means of reference gene primer amplification, nucleated cell counts were estimated. Generated by immunoSEQ multiplex PCR, the TCRdb table keeps only in-frame clones and is missing some. V, J and clone size were drawn from that table, and D and trimming were deduced from the DNA. The sample consists of some 700,000 clones, over 80% of them appearing once. The CDR3 has 14 residues. V was cut by 3 bases and J by 6 bases, with 13 bases left in between. From germline, CDR1 is SGHKS and CDR2 YYEKEE (reference sequence). Sequencing was carried out using peripheral blood. The clonotype comes from a woman between 18 and 30 years old with acute or convalescent COVID-19. The chain combines TRBV5-5 with TRBJ2-1; D might be TRBD1 (6 bases). The CDR3 protein is CASSWFGQSNEQFF. In DNA form, the CDR3 reads TGTGCCAGCAGCTGGTTCGGACAGTCCAATGAGCAGTTCTTC. The whole variable domain, remainder taken from reference TRBV5-5 and TRBJ2-1, is DAGVTQSPTHLIKTRGQQVTLRCSPISGHKSVSWYQQVLGQGPQFIFQYYEKEERGRGNFPDRFSARQFPNYSSELNVNALLLGDSALYLCASSWFGQSNEQFFGPGTRLTVL.